These 15 T cell receptor beta chains were all obtained from the same sample, sequenced in a study of blood T cell repertoires in COVID-19. Clones were sequenced by immunoSEQ multiplex PCR, and TCRdb holds only the in-frame ones, with some missing. The sample shows some 180,000 clones, approximately 90% of them seen only once. What was sequenced was peripheral blood. The receptors stem from a man aged 18 to 35 with COVID-19, enrolled during active disease.

The V gene is TRBV6-1, the J gene TRBJ2-1; TRBD2 aligns across 7 bases. CDR1 and CDR2 (germline): MNHNS, SASEGT. After removal of 3 bases from V and 7 bases from J, the junction contained 12 bases not matched to a gene. The CDR3 has 16 residues. The CDR3 sequence is CASSELLAPTWNEQFF. The CDR3, as DNA: TGTGCCAGCAGTGAGTTACTAGCGCCAACCTGGAATGAGCAGTTCTTC.

J is TRBJ2-7 and V is TRBV10-3; 8 nucleotides line up with TRBD2. Germline V gene sequence: CDR1 ENHRY, CDR2 SYGVKD. This CDR3 has 13 residues. Trimming removed 8 bases from V and 3 bases from J; junction bases left unmatched: 6. In DNA form, the CDR3 reads TGTGCCATCGGCGGGGGGCAAGGCTACGAGCAGTACTTC. Translated, it gives CAIGGGQGYEQYF.

This rearrangement joins TRBV9 to TRBJ2-1, with 10 bases matching TRBD2. Trimming at V came to 1 base and at J to 5 bases, leaving 9 bases not matched to a gene. CDR3 length: 17 amino acids. Germline V CDR1 and CDR2: SGDLS, YYNGEE. CDR3: CASSVTPSGSGNNEQFF. CDR3 DNA sequence: TGTGCCAGCAGCGTAACGCCTAGCGGGAGTGGGAACAATGAGCAGTTCTTC.

The chain employs TRBV7-8 and TRBJ2-1, with 8 positions matching TRBD2. The CDR3 consists of 15 residues. Germline CDR1 and CDR2: SGHVS and FQNEAQ. After removal of 4 bases from V and 0 bases from J, the junction contained 2 bases not matched to a gene. The DNA of the CDR3 is TGTGCCAGCAGCTCTGGGACTAGCTCCTACAATGAGCAGTTCTTC. It translates to CASSSGTSSYNEQFF.

This clone was counted once. A junction end diverges from the germline sequence, so it may reflect a read error. The chain recombines TRBV9 with TRBJ1-4, with D hard to call. In germline, CDR1 is SGDLS, CDR2 YYNGEE. The CDR3 spans 15 residues. The CDR3 protein is CASSVYGGTNEKLLF. In DNA form, the CDR3 reads TGTGCCAGCAGCGTATATGGCGGCACTAATGAAAAACTGCTTTTT.

This clone was observed a handful of times. This chain connects TRBV25-1 to TRBJ1-1; the match to TRBD1 covers 9 bases. V gave up 3 bases and J gave up 3 bases; unmatched junction bases: 5. CDR1 is MGHDK, CDR2 SYGVNS, per germline. This CDR3 comprises 15 residues. The CDR3 region has the DNA TGTGCCAGCAGTGATCCACGGACAGGGGACACTGAAGCTTTCTTT. The encoded protein is CASSDPRTGDTEAFF.

The rearrangement joins TRBV28 to TRBJ2-3; D perhaps matches TRBD2 (5 bases). Looked up from germline, CDR1 is MDHEN and CDR2 is SYDVKM. The CDR3 has 13 amino acids. Trimming cost V 6 bases and J 7 bases, with 14 bases left between them. CDR3: CASSTRGGHTQYF. CDR3 nucleotide sequence: TGTGCCAGCAGCACTAGAGGCGGGCATACGCAGTATTTT.

This sequence joins TRBV4-1 and TRBJ1-6, with no clear D. Per the germline V gene, CDR1 is MGHRA and CDR2 is YSYEKL. V was shortened by 5 bases and J by 12 bases, with 14 bases between the two germline ends. The CDR3 extends over 13 amino acids. For the CDR3, the DNA is TGCGCCAGCAGCACCACGCCAGGCCAACCCCTCCACTTT. Its translation is CASSTTPGQPLHF.

The chain is built from TRBV2 and TRBJ2-7; 7 nucleotides align to TRBD1. V dropped 6 bases and J dropped 5; count of bases not matched to a gene: 4. The germline gives CDR1 SNHLY, CDR2 FYNNEI. The CDR3 has 12 amino acids. CDR3 amino acids: CASRDRVHEQYF. The CDR3, as DNA: TGTGCCAGCAGAGACAGGGTGCACGAGCAGTACTTC. Using reference TRBV2 and TRBJ2-7 for the parts outside the CDR3, the full variable domain is EPEVTQTPSHQVTQMGQEVILRCVPISNHLYFYWYRQILGQKVEFLVSFYNNEISEKSEIFDDQFSVERPDGSNFTLKIRSTKLEDSAMYFCASRDRVHEQYFGPGTRLTVT.

This clone was observed once. This chain uses TRBV4-3 with TRBJ2-1, with TRBD2 identical over 13 bases. The CDR3 loop spans 17 amino acids. Trimming took 4 bases from V and 10 from J; bases not matched to a gene: 13. Germline CDR1 and CDR2: LGHNA and YSLEER. The CDR3 DNA sequence: TGCGCCAGCAGCCGGGGGGCCGGGACTAGCGGGAAGGCAGAGCAGTTCTTC. Encoded protein: CASSRGAGTSGKAEQFF.

This clone was counted a single time. The J gene is TRBJ2-1, the V gene TRBV3-1 (or the pseudogene TRBV3-2); the D is unclear. Germline lookup yields CDR1 LGHDT and CDR2 YNNKEL (reference sequence). The length of the CDR3 is 11 residues. The ends were cut back, 4 bases at V and 6 bases at J, with 4 bases in the middle. CDR3 residues: CASSLSNEQFF. Here the CDR3 DNA reads TGTGCCAGCAGCCTCTCCAATGAGCAGTTCTTC.

This clone was detected only once. The chain recombines TRBV19 with TRBJ1-5; 7 positions match TRBD1. CDR3 size: 17 residues. Germline lookup yields CDR1 LNHDA and CDR2 SQIVND (reference sequence). With 1 base clipped from V and 0 bases from J, the junction kept 6 bases outside the gene matches. CDR3 in amino acids: CASSIAPGGTSNQPQHF. The CDR3 DNA reads TGTGCCAGTAGTATAGCCCCAGGGGGTACTAGCAATCAGCCCCAGCATTTT.

The rearrangement joins TRBV4-2 to TRBJ2-1, with 7 positions matching TRBD1. J gave up 4 bases and V 0 bases, and 3 bases lay outside the gene matches. CDR1 is LGHNA, CDR2 YNFKEQ, per germline. The length of the CDR3 is 15 residues. The CDR3 bases are TGTGCCAGCAGCCAAGAACAGGGGAGATACAATGAGCAGTTCTTC. Amino acids: CASSQEQGRYNEQFF.

The genes are TRBV7-2 and TRBJ2-2; possible D gene TRBD2, 5 bases. The CDR3 totals 12 residues. V lost 1 base, J lost 8 bases, and 5 bases lay in between. Germline lookup yields CDR1 SGHTA and CDR2 FQGNSA. This CDR3 reads CASSLGEGELFF. The CDR3 nucleotides read TGTGCCAGCAGCTTAGGGGAGGGGGAGCTGTTTTTT. Looking up the rest from reference TRBV7-2 and TRBJ2-2 gives the full variable domain: GAGVSQSPSNKVTEKGKDVELRCDPISGHTALYWYRQSLGQGLEFLIYFQGNSAPDKSGLPSDRFSAERTGGSVSTLTIQRTQQEDSAVYLCASSLGEGELFFGEGSRLTVL.

This clone was seen a single time. The chain links TRBV2 to TRBJ2-2, with 9 bases aligning to TRBD2. J was trimmed by 2 bases and V by 5 bases; bases with no gene match: 6. The CDR3 sequence is 16 residues long. The V gene's germline CDR1 is SNHLY and CDR2 FYNNEI. CDR3 region: CASSLNSGSNTGELFF. The CDR3 nucleotides are TGTGCCAGCAGTCTAAATAGCGGGAGCAACACCGGGGAGCTGTTTTTT.